The source of this T cell receptor (beta chain) is a study of cytomegalovirus exposure and HLA in healthy donors. TCRdb keeps only in-frame clones here, not all; method: immunoSEQ multiplex PCR. The table includes 150,000 to 200,000 clones, more than 75% detected once. Trimming at V came to 3 bases and at J to 7 bases, leaving 15 bases not matched to a gene. CDR1 is SNHLY and CDR2 is FYNNEI in the germline V gene. CDR3 size: 17 residues. The rearrangement joins TRBV2 to TRBJ1-2; 9 bases align to TRBD1. The sequence derives from a man between 25 and 39 years old in good health and CMV-seropositive. The sequenced sample consisted of PBMCs. The CDR3 nucleotides read TGTGCCAGCAGTGACGGGACAGGGTCTCGCGGGAAAACTGGCTACACCTTC. It codes for CASSDGTGSRGKTGYTF.